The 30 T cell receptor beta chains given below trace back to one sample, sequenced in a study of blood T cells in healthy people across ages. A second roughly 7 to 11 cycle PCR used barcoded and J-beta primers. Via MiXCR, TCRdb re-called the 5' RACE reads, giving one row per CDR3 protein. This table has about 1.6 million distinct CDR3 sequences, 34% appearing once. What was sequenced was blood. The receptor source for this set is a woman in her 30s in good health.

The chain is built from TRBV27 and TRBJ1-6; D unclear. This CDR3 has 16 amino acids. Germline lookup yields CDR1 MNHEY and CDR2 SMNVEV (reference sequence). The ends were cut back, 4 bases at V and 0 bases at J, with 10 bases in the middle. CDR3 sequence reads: CASSSPGSSYNSPLHF. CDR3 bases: TGTGCCAGCAGTTCTCCCGGGAGCTCCTATAATTCACCCCTCCACTTT.

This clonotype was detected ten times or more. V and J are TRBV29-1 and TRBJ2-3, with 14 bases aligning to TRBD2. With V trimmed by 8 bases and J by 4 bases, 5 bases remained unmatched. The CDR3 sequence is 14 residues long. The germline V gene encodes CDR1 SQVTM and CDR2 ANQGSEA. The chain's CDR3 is CSLTSGRAADTQYF. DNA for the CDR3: TGCAGCCTGACTAGCGGGAGGGCGGCAGATACGCAGTATTTT.

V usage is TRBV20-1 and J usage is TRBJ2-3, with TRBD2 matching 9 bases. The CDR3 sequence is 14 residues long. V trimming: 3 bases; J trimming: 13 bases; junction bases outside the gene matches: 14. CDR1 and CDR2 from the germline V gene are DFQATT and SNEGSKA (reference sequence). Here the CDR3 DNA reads TGCAGTGCTAGTCCGGGACTAGCTACCGGGAGCGAGTATTTT. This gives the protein CSASPGLATGSEYF.

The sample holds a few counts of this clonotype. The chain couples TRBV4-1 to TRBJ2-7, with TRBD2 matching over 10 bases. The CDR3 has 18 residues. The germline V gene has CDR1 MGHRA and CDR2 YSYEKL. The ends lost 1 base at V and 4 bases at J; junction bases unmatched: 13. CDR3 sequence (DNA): TGCGCCAGCAGCCAAGTTAATCTAGCGGGAGCCCTCAAATACGAGCAGTACTTC. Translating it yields CASSQVNLAGALKYEQYF.

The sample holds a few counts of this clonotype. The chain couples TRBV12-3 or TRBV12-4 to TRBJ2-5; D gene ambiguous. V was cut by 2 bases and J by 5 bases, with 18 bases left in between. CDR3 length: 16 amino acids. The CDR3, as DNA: TGTGCCAGCAGTTTATCTAACCTCCCGGTCAAGGAGACCCAGTACTTC. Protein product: CASSLSNLPVKETQYF.

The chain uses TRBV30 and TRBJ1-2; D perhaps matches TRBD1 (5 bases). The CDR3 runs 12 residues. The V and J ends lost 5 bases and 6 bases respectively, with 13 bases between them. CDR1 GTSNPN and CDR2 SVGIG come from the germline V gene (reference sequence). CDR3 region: CAWVPGPHGYTF. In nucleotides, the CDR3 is TGTGCCTGGGTACCGGGACCACATGGCTACACCTTC. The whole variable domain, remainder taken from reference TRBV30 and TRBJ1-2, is SQTIHQWPATLVQPVGSPLSLECTVEGTSNPNLYWYRQAAGRGLQLLFYSVGIGQISSEVPQNLSASRPQDRQFILSSKKLLLSDSGFYLCAWVPGPHGYTFGSGTRLTVV.

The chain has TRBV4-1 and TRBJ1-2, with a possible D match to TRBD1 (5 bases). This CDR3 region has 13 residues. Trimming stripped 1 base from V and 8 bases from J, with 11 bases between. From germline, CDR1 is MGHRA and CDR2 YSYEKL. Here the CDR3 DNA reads TGCGCCAGCAGCCAAGTTGGGGGGAGGGGCTACACCTTC. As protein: CASSQVGGRGYTF.

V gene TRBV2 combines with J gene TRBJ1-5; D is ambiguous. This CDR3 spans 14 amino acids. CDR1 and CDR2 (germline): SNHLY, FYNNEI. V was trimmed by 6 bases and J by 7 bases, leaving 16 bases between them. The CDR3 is CASRADGVEQPQHF. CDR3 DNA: TGTGCCAGCAGAGCCGATGGGGTTGAACAGCCCCAGCATTTT.

DNA for the CDR3: TGTGCCAGCAGCCTCCAGGGCCCGCCAGCTTTCTTT. Its protein is CASSLQGPPAFF. The chain employs TRBV6-2 or TRBV6-3 and TRBJ1-1; D might be TRBD1 (5 bases). The CDR3 consists of 12 residues. The V end was cut by 6 bases, the J end by 10 bases, with 15 bases between. Germline V CDR1 and CDR2: MNHEY, SVGEGT.

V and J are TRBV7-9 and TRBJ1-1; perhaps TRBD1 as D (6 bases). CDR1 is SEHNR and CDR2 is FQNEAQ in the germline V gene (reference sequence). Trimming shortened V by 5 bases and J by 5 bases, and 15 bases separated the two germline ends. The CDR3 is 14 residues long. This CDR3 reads CASSPQGWGTEAFF. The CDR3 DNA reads TGTGCCAGCAGCCCCCAGGGGTGGGGGACTGAAGCTTTCTTT.

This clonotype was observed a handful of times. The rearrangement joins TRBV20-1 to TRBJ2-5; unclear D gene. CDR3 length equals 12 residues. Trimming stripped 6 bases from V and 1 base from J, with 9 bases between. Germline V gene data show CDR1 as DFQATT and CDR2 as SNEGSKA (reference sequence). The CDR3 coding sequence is TGCAGTGCGGTCCGGGTCCAAGAGACCCAGTACTTC. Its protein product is CSAVRVQETQYF.

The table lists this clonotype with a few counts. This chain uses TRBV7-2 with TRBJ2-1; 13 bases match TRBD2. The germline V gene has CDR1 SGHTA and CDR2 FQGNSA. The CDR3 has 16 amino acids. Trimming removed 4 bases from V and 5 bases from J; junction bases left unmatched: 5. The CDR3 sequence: CASSSGTSGVNNEQFF. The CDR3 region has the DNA TGTGCCAGCAGCTCCGGGACTAGCGGGGTAAACAATGAGCAGTTCTTC.

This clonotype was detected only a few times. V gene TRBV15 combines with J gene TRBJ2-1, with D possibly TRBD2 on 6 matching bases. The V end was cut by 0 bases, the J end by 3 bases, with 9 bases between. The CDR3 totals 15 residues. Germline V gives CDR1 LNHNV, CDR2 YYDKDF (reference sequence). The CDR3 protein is CATSREMGGYNEQFF. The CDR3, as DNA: TGTGCCACCAGCAGAGAGATGGGAGGCTACAATGAGCAGTTCTTC.

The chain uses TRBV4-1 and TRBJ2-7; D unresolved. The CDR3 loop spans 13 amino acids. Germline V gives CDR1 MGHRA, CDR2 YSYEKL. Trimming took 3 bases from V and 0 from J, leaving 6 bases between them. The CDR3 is CASSHISSYEQYF. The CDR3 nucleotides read TGCGCCAGCAGCCATATTAGCTCCTACGAGCAGTACTTC.

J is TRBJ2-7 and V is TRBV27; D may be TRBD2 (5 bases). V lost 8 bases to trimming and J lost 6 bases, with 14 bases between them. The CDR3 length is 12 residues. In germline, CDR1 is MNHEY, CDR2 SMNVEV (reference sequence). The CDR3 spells CASGPLAREQYF. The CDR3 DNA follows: TGTGCCAGCGGACCTCTAGCCCGCGAGCAGTACTTC.

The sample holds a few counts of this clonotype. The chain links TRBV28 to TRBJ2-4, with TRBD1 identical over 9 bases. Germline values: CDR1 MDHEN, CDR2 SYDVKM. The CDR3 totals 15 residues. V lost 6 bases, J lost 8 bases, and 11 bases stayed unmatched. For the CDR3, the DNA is TGTGCCAGCAGGGTAGGGGGGACAGGGAACGACATTCAGTACTTC. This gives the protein CASRVGGTGNDIQYF.

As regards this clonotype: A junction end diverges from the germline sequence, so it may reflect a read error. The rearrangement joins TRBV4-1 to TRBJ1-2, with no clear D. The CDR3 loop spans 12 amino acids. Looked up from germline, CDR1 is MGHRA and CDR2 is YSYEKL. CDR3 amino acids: CASNQPSYGYTF. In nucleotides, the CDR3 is TGCGCCAGCAACCAACCATCCTATGGCTACACCTTC.

The CDR3 DNA reads as TGTGCCAGCAAGCTTTGGCCCCCGGGAATCTCCTACGAGCAGTACTTC. It yields the protein CASKLWPPGISYEQYF. This rearrangement joins TRBV7-8 to TRBJ2-7; a weak D match, TRBD2 (5 bases). CDR1 and CDR2 from the germline V gene are SGHVS and FQNEAQ. V lost 7 bases to trimming and J lost 0 bases, with 19 bases between them. The CDR3 totals 16 residues. Variable domain in full (rest from reference TRBV7-8 and TRBJ2-7): GAGVSQSPRYKVAKRGQDVALRCDPISGHVSLFWYQQALGQGPEFLTYFQNEAQLDKSGLPSDRFFAERPEGSVSTLKIQRTQQEDSAVYLCASKLWPPGISYEQYFGPGTRLTVT.

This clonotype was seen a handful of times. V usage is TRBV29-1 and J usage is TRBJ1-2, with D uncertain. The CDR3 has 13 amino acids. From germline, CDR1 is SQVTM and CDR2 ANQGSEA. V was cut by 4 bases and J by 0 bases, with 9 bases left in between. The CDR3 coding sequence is TGCAGCGTTGGTGGCAGCTCTAACTATGGCTACACCTTC. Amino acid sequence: CSVGGSSNYGYTF.

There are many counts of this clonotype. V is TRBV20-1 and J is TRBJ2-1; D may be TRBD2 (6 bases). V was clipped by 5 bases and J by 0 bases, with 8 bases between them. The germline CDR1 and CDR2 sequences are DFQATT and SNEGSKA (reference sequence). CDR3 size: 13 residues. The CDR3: CSARGNSYNEQFF. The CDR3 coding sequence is TGCAGTGCTCGCGGGAACTCCTACAATGAGCAGTTCTTC.

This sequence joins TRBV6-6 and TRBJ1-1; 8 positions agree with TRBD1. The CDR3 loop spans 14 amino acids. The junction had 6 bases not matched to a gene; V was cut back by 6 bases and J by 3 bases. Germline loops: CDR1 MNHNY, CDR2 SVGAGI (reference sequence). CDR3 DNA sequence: TGTGCCAGCAGCAGCCGGGACAGGTACACTGAAGCTTTCTTT. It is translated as CASSSRDRYTEAFF.

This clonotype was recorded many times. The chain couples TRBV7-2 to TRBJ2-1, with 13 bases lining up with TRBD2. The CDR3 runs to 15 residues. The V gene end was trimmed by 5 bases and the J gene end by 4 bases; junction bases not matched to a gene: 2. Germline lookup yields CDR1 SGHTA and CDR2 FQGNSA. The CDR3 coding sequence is TGTGCCAGCAGCCGGGGACTAGCGGGGTACAATGAGCAGTTCTTC. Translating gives CASSRGLAGYNEQFF. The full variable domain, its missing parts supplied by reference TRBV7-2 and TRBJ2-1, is GAGVSQSPSNKVTEKGKDVELRCDPISGHTALYWYRQSLGQGLEFLIYFQGNSAPDKSGLPSDRFSAERTGGSVSTLTIQRTQQEDSAVYLCASSRGLAGYNEQFFGPGTRLTVL.

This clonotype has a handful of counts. The CDR3 region has the DNA TGTGCCAGCAGCTTACCGGGACCCAACGCCCAGTACTTC. Translated, it gives CASSLPGPNAQYF. This rearrangement joins TRBV28 to TRBJ2-5; the D gene could be TRBD1 or TRBD2 (5 bases each). The ends were cut back, 6 bases at V and 9 bases at J, with 17 bases in the middle. Germline CDR1 reads MDHEN; CDR2 reads SYDVKM. The CDR3 contains 13 residues.

The CDR3 nucleotides read TGTGCCAGCAGTTTAGAGGGACTAGCGGCCGGGGAGCTGTTTTTT. It translates to CASSLEGLAAGELFF. V and J are TRBV12-3 or TRBV12-4 and TRBJ2-2; 11 bases align to TRBD2. V lost 1 base, J lost 6 bases, and 1 base stayed unmatched. The CDR3 is 15 residues long.

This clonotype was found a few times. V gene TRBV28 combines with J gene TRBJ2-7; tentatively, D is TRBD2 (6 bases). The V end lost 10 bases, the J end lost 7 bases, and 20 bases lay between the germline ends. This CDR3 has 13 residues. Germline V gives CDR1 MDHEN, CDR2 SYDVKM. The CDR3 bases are TGTGCCACTAACCGGGAGTGGAGACGGGAGCAGTACTTC. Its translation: CATNREWRREQYF.

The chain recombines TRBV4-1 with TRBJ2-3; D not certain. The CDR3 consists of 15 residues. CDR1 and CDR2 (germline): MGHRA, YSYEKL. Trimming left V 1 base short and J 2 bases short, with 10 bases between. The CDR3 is CASSQGRGFTDTQYF. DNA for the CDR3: TGCGCCAGCAGCCAAGGAAGAGGATTCACAGATACGCAGTATTTT.

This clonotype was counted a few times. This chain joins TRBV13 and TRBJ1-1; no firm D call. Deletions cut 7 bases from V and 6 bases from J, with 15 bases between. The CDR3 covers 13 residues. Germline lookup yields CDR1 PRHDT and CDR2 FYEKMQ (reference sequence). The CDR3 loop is CASTPPRRSEAFF. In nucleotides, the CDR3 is TGTGCCAGCACTCCCCCGAGGAGATCTGAAGCTTTCTTT.

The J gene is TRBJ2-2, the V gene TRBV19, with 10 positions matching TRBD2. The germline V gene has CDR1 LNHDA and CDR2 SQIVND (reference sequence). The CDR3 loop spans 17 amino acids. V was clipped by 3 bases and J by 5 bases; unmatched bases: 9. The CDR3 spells CASSIALAGVGTGELFF. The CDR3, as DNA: TGTGCCAGTAGTATCGCCCTAGCGGGAGTTGGGACCGGGGAGCTGTTTTTT.

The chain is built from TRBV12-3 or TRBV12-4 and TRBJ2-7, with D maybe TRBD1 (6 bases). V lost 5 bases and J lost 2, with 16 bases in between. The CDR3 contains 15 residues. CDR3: CASSPTDSVPYEQYF. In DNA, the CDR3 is TGTGCCAGCAGTCCGACGGACAGTGTTCCCTACGAGCAGTACTTC.

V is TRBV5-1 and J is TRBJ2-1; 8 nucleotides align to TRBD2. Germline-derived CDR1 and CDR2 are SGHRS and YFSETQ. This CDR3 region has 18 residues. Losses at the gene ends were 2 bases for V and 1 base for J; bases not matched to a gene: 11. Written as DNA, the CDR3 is TGCGCCAGCAGCTTCCCAAACAGCGGGAGTCTATCCTACAATGAGCAGTTCTTC. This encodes CASSFPNSGSLSYNEQFF.